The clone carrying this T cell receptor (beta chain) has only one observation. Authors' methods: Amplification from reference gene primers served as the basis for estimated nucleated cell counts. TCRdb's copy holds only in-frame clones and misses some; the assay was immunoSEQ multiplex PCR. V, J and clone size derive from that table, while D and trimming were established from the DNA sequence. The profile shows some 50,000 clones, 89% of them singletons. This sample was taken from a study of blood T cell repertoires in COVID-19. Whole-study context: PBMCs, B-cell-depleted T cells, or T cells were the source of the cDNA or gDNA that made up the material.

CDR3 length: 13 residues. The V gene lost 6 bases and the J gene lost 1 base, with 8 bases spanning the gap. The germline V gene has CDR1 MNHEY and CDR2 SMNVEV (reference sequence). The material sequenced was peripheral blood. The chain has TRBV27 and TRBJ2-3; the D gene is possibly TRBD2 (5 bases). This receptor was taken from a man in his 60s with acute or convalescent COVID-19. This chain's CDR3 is CASRPLGTDTQYF. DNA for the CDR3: TGTGCCAGCAGACCACTAGGCACAGATACGCAGTATTTT.